A selection of T cell receptor beta chains follows, all from one sample in a study of cytomegalovirus exposure and HLA in healthy donors. Repertoires were generated with immunoSEQ multiplex PCR, while TCRdb's copy carries only in-frame clones and drops some. The sample comprises roughly 120,000 clones, about 91% of which are singletons, and approximately 2% rests with the top ten. The material sequenced was PBMCs. These receptors originate from a man aged 18 to 29 in good health and CMV-seronegative. Each CDR3 is given with its conserved first and last residue. The D gene is left open where the match is weak. Not every row has a clone size; where given, it reads once, few, many or a size class.

CDR3 protein: CASSGAYGYTF
CDR3 DNA: TGTGCCAGCAGCGGAGCGTATGGCTACACCTTC
clone size: NA
J gene: TRBJ1-2
D gene: NA
V gene: TRBV9

CDR3 protein: CASSPTGYSNQPQHF
CDR3 DNA: TGTGCCAGCTCTCCAACAGGTTATAGCAATCAGCCCCAGCATTTT
clone size: NA
J gene: TRBJ1-5
D gene: NA
V gene: TRBV18

CDR3 protein: CASSTREYNEQFF
CDR3 DNA: TGCGCCAGCAGCACGCGGGAGTACAATGAGCAGTTCTTC
clone size: NA
J gene: TRBJ2-1
D gene: TRBD2
V gene: TRBV23-1

CDR3 protein: CASSFDRGSYEQYF
CDR3 DNA: TGTGCCAGCAGTTTCGACAGGGGCTCCTACGAGCAGTACTTC
clone size: NA
J gene: TRBJ2-7
D gene: TRBD1
V gene: TRBV27

CDR3 protein: CASRGSGTINYGYTF
CDR3 DNA: TGTGCCAGCAGGGGGTCCGGGACAATAAACTATGGCTACACCTTC
clone size: NA
J gene: TRBJ1-2
D gene: NA
V gene: TRBV6-5

CDR3 protein: CASSWSGPYNEQFF
CDR3 DNA: TGTGCCAGCAGTTGGTCAGGGCCCTACAATGAGCAGTTCTTC
clone size: NA
J gene: TRBJ2-1
D gene: NA
V gene: TRBV27

CDR3 protein: CASKTGQAKEQYF
CDR3 DNA: TGTGCCAGCAAAACGGGACAGGCTAAAGAGCAGTACTTC
clone size: NA
J gene: TRBJ2-7
D gene: TRBD1
V gene: TRBV2

CDR3 protein: CASSTSAHSYEQYF
CDR3 DNA: TGTGCCAGCAGCACTAGCGCCCATTCCTACGAGCAGTACTTC
clone size: NA
J gene: TRBJ2-7
D gene: TRBD2
V gene: TRBV5-5

CDR3 protein: CASQRPVRLSEQYF
CDR3 DNA: TGTGCCAGCCAACGACCGGTCAGGCTAAGCGAGCAGTACTTC
clone size: NA
J gene: TRBJ2-7
D gene: NA
V gene: TRBV27

CDR3 protein: CASSLNLGQVYEQYF
CDR3 DNA: TGTGCCAGCAGCTTAAATCTGGGACAGGTATACGAGCAGTACTTC
clone size: NA
J gene: TRBJ2-7
D gene: TRBD1
V gene: TRBV7-9

CDR3 protein: CASSQDYIVRGGGYTF
CDR3 DNA: TGCGCCAGCAGCCAAGATTATATAGTTCGGGGGGGCGGCTACACCTTC
clone size: NA
J gene: TRBJ1-2
D gene: NA
V gene: TRBV4-3

CDR3 protein: CASSLYSGQTKYF
CDR3 DNA: TGTGCCAGCAGCTTATACTCGGGACAAACCAAGTATTTT
clone size: NA
J gene: TRBJ2-3
D gene: NA
V gene: TRBV7-9

CDR3 protein: CASSLDNSISPLHF
CDR3 DNA: TGTGCCAGCAGCTTAGACAACAGTATCTCACCCCTCCACTTT
clone size: few
J gene: TRBJ1-6
D gene: NA
V gene: TRBV7-2

CDR3 protein: CASSEYFTSGTHNEQFF
CDR3 DNA: TGTGCCAGCAGTGAATATTTTACTAGCGGGACGCACAATGAGCAGTTCTTC
clone size: NA
J gene: TRBJ2-1
D gene: TRBD2
V gene: TRBV25-1

CDR3 protein: CASTTGLGVDTQYF
CDR3 DNA: TGTGCCAGCACAACGGGACTAGGGGTAGATACGCAGTATTTT
clone size: NA
J gene: TRBJ2-3
D gene: TRBD2
V gene: TRBV28

CDR3 protein: CASRNKQGTARGGELFF
CDR3 DNA: TGTGCCAGCAGGAATAAACAGGGGACGGCGAGGGGCGGGGAGCTGTTTTTT
clone size: NA
J gene: TRBJ2-2
D gene: TRBD1
V gene: TRBV7-2

CDR3 protein: CASSLGNTGTGIWETQYF
CDR3 DNA: TGTGCCAGCAGCTTGGGCAACACCGGGACAGGGATATGGGAGACCCAGTACTTC
clone size: NA
J gene: TRBJ2-5
D gene: TRBD1
V gene: TRBV11-2

CDR3 protein: CASTTLRGAQGAFF
CDR3 DNA: TGTGCCAGCACCACCCTTCGGGGGGCGCAGGGGGCTTTCTTT
clone size: NA
J gene: TRBJ1-1
D gene: NA
V gene: TRBV28

CDR3 protein: CASSLLAGEAGELFF
CDR3 DNA: TGTGCCAGCAGTCTCTTAGCGGGAGAAGCCGGGGAGCTGTTTTTT
clone size: NA
J gene: TRBJ2-2
D gene: TRBD2
V gene: TRBV6-6

CDR3 protein: CASSLLAGGPYEQYF
CDR3 DNA: TGTGCCAGCAGTTTACTAGCGGGAGGGCCCTACGAGCAGTACTTC
clone size: NA
J gene: TRBJ2-7
D gene: TRBD2
V gene: TRBV27

CDR3 protein: CASSQVMREGNEQFF
CDR3 DNA: TGCGCCAGCAGCCAAGTCATGCGGGAGGGCAATGAGCAGTTCTTC
clone size: NA
J gene: TRBJ2-1
D gene: TRBD2
V gene: TRBV4-1

CDR3 protein: CASSAMGQLNTGELFF
CDR3 DNA: TGTGCCAGCTCAGCCATGGGACAGCTGAACACCGGGGAGCTGTTTTTT
clone size: NA
J gene: TRBJ2-2
D gene: TRBD1
V gene: TRBV18

CDR3 protein: CASSPRGGSGTDTQYF
CDR3 DNA: TGTGCCAGCAGCCCAAGAGGAGGGAGCGGCACAGATACGCAGTATTTT
clone size: NA
J gene: TRBJ2-3
D gene: NA
V gene: TRBV9

CDR3 protein: CASSHGQGLSETQYF
CDR3 DNA: TGCGCCAGCAGCCATGGACAGGGATTATCGGAGACCCAGTACTTC
clone size: NA
J gene: TRBJ2-5
D gene: TRBD1
V gene: TRBV5-1

CDR3 protein: CASSYEVNQPQHF
CDR3 DNA: TGTGCCAGCAGTTATGAGGTCAATCAGCCCCAGCATTTT
clone size: NA
J gene: TRBJ1-5
D gene: NA
V gene: TRBV27

CDR3 protein: CASSQGQTRTEQFF
CDR3 DNA: TGTGCCAGCAGCCAGGGCCAAACCCGGACTGAGCAGTTCTTC
clone size: NA
J gene: TRBJ2-1
D gene: NA
V gene: TRBV7-6

CDR3 protein: CASSDAGLIDTQYF
CDR3 DNA: TGTGCCAGCAGTGACGCCGGACTGATAGATACGCAGTATTTT
clone size: NA
J gene: TRBJ2-3
D gene: NA
V gene: TRBV6-5

CDR3 protein: CASSLGSGIEQYF
CDR3 DNA: TGCGCCAGCAGCTTGGGGTCGGGAATCGAGCAGTACTTC
clone size: NA
J gene: TRBJ2-7
D gene: NA
V gene: TRBV5-1

CDR3 protein: CASSPRGRESSGNTIYF
CDR3 DNA: TGTGCCAGCAGCCCTCGTGGGCGGGAAAGCTCTGGAAACACCATATATTTT
clone size: NA
J gene: TRBJ1-3
D gene: NA
V gene: TRBV4-2

CDR3 protein: CASSLVLAGDEQFF
CDR3 DNA: TGTGCCAGCAGCTTAGTTCTAGCGGGGGATGAGCAGTTCTTC
clone size: NA
J gene: TRBJ2-1
D gene: TRBD2
V gene: TRBV7-2

CDR3 protein: CASSKPPGQGVVAGELFF
CDR3 DNA: TGTGCCAGCAGTAAACCACCGGGACAGGGAGTAGTCGCCGGGGAGCTGTTTTTT
clone size: NA
J gene: TRBJ2-2
D gene: TRBD1
V gene: TRBV2

CDR3 protein: CASSPSRGFQETQYF
CDR3 DNA: TGTGCCAGCAGTCCCAGCCGGGGATTCCAAGAGACCCAGTACTTC
clone size: NA
J gene: TRBJ2-5
D gene: NA
V gene: TRBV6-6

CDR3 protein: CASSLARGNEQFF
CDR3 DNA: TGTGCCAGCAGCTTGGCCAGGGGCAATGAGCAGTTCTTC
clone size: once
J gene: TRBJ2-1
D gene: NA
V gene: TRBV5-4

CDR3 protein: CASMGLAGGDGELFF
CDR3 DNA: TGTGCCAGTATGGGCCTAGCGGGAGGTGACGGGGAGCTGTTTTTT
clone size: NA
J gene: TRBJ2-2
D gene: TRBD2
V gene: TRBV19

CDR3 protein: CASSFGGPAHEQYF
CDR3 DNA: TGTGCCAGCAGTTTTGGGGGCCCCGCCCACGAGCAGTACTTC
clone size: NA
J gene: TRBJ2-7
D gene: NA
V gene: TRBV27

CDR3 protein: CSVEIAGLSYNEQFF
CDR3 DNA: TGCAGCGTTGAAATAGCGGGCTTATCCTACAATGAGCAGTTCTTC
clone size: NA
J gene: TRBJ2-1
D gene: TRBD2
V gene: TRBV29-1

CDR3 protein: CSALLVSTYEQYF
CDR3 DNA: TGCAGCGCCCTACTTGTGTCGACCTACGAGCAGTACTTC
clone size: NA
J gene: TRBJ2-7
D gene: NA
V gene: TRBV29-1

CDR3 protein: CASSITGTASYEQYF
CDR3 DNA: TGTGCCAGCAGCATAACCGGGACAGCCAGCTACGAGCAGTACTTC
clone size: NA
J gene: TRBJ2-7
D gene: TRBD1
V gene: TRBV11-2

CDR3 protein: CAWSVQRQFGANVLTF
CDR3 DNA: TGTGCCTGGAGTGTACAGCGGCAATTTGGGGCCAACGTCCTGACTTTC
clone size: once
J gene: TRBJ2-6
D gene: NA
V gene: TRBV30

CDR3 protein: CASSLVLAGYEQYF
CDR3 DNA: TGCGCCAGCAGCTTGGTGCTAGCGGGGTACGAGCAGTACTTC
clone size: NA
J gene: TRBJ2-7
D gene: TRBD2
V gene: TRBV5-1

CDR3 protein: CASSPLQGGGGTEAFF
CDR3 DNA: TGTGCCAGCAGCCCACTACAGGGGGGTGGCGGCACTGAAGCTTTCTTT
clone size: NA
J gene: TRBJ1-1
D gene: TRBD1
V gene: TRBV28

CDR3 protein: CASSVTGAEAFF
CDR3 DNA: TGTGCCAGTAGTGTAACAGGGGCTGAAGCTTTCTTT
clone size: NA
J gene: TRBJ1-1
D gene: TRBD1
V gene: TRBV19

CDR3 protein: CASSPPVYSGANVLTF
CDR3 DNA: TGTGCCAGCTCACCACCCGTCTACTCTGGGGCCAACGTCCTGACTTTC
clone size: NA
J gene: TRBJ2-6
D gene: NA
V gene: TRBV18

CDR3 protein: CASSIFLLGQANQPQHF
CDR3 DNA: TGTGCCAGTAGTATATTTCTTTTAGGACAGGCGAATCAGCCCCAGCATTTT
clone size: NA
J gene: TRBJ1-5
D gene: TRBD1
V gene: TRBV19

CDR3 protein: CSVYTMDRNPYNEQFF
CDR3 DNA: TGCAGCGTCTACACCATGGACAGAAATCCCTACAATGAGCAGTTCTTC
clone size: NA
J gene: TRBJ2-1
D gene: NA
V gene: TRBV29-1

CDR3 protein: CASKLTGPQETQYF
CDR3 DNA: TGTGCCAGTAAATTGACAGGGCCCCAAGAGACCCAGTACTTC
clone size: NA
J gene: TRBJ2-5
D gene: TRBD1
V gene: TRBV2